A selection of T cell receptor beta chains follows, all from one sample in a study of regulatory T cells in long-lasting Graves disease. Via MiXCR, TCRdb re-called the multiplex PCR reads, giving one row per CDR3 protein. Of hundreds of thousands of distinct CDR3 sequences in the sample, approximately 13% were seen once. These data were likewise used in another study, on T cells in Graves' hyperthyroidism and ophthalmopathy.

This specimen was peripheral blood mononuclear cells (PBMCs), taken at new diagnosis, from a patient treated with antithyroid drugs. These receptors all come from a man aged 30 to 45 with Graves disease. Both conserved end residues are part of each CDR3.

V	J	CDR3
TRBV6-5	TRBJ2-7	CASSYYGTVLSYEQYF
TRBV5-1	TRBJ2-7	CASSYTRVAEYEQYF
TRBV4-1	TRBJ2-3	CASGTTVRDTQYF
TRBV20-1	TRBJ2-1	CSASRGSATINEQFF
TRBV10-1	TRBJ2-7	CASSEGRGFMRQYF
TRBV5-1	TRBJ2-2	CASSGWTQGGVAGELFF
TRBV10-3	TRBJ2-5	CAISDGIGSRETQYF
TRBV28	TRBJ1-4	CASSFYSRGQTNEKLFF
TRBV7-2	TRBJ2-7	CASSLDGGGGSPPYF
TRBV4-1	TRBJ1-2	CASSQGGGLDGYTF
TRBV5-6	TRBJ2-3	CASSAGPGTQYF
TRBV27	TRBJ2-7	CASSYAGAYEQYF
TRBV5-5	TRBJ2-7	CASSLQGAGTYGQYF
TRBV24-1	TRBJ2-7	CATSDRLSSSYEQYF
TRBV7-9	TRBJ2-3	CASSTAATDTQYF
TRBV20-1	TRBJ2-3	CSAREAGGSTDTQYF
TRBV19	TRBJ2-7	CASSGRTSGSLREQYF
TRBV15	TRBJ2-1	CATSKESYNEQFF
TRBV27	TRBJ1-2	CASSWDGRYGYTF
TRBV6-2/TRBV6-3	TRBJ1-4	CASSQQGTEKLFF
TRBV24-1	TRBJ2-5	CATSVSGMEETQYF
TRBV5-8	TRBJ2-1	CASSLSPREEQFF
TRBV2	TRBJ2-3	CATGLRTDTQYF
TRBV18	.	CASSPTVKAQETQYF
TRBV6-1	TRBJ2-6	CASSRSGSGANVLTF
TRBV9	TRBJ1-1	CASSSYRGQNTEAFF
TRBV18	TRBJ2-1	CASSPLASYNEQFF
TRBV6-2/TRBV6-3	TRBJ1-6	CASSFGGALHF
TRBV29-1	TRBJ1-5	CSAQGGLNQPQHF
TRBV27	TRBJ2-5	CASSLFSVGGQETQYF
TRBV12-3/TRBV12-4	TRBJ2-2	CASRPTGVGELFF